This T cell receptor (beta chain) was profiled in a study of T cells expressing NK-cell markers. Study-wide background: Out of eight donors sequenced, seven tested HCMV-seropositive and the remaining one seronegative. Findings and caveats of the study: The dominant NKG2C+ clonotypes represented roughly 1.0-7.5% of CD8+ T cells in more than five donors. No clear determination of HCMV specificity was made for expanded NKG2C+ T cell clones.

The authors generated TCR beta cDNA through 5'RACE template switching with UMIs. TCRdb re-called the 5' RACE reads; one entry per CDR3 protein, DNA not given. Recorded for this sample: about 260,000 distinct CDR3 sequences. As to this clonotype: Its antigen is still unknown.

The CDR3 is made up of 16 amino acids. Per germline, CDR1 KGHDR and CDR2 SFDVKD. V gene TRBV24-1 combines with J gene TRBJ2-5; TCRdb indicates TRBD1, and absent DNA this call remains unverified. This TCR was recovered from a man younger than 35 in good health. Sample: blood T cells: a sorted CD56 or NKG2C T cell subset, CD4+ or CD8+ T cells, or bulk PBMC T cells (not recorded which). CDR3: CATSDPGKGAEETQYF.